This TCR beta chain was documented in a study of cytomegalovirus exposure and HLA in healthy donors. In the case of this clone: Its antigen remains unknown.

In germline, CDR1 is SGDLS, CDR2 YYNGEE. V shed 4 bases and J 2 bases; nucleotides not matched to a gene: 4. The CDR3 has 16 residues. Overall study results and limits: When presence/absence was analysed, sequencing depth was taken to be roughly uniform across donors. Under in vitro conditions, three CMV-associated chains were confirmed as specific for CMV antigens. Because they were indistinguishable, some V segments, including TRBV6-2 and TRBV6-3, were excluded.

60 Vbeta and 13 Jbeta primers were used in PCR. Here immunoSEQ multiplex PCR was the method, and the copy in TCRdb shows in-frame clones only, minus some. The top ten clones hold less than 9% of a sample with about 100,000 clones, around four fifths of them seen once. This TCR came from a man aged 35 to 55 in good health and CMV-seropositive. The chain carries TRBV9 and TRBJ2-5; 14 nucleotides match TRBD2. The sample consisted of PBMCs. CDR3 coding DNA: TGTGCCAGCAGCCCATGGACTAGCGGGAGGCAAGAGACCCAGTACTTC. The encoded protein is CASSPWTSGRQETQYF.